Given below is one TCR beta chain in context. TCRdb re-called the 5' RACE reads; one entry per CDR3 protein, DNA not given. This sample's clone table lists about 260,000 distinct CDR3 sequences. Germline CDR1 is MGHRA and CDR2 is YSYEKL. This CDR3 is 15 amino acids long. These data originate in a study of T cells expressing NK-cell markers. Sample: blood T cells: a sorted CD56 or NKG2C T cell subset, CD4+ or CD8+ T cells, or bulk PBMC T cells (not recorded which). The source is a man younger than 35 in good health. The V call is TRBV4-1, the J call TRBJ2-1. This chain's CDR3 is CASSLLRSRNNEQFF.